Listed below are T cell receptor beta chains from one sample, sequenced in a study of blood T cell repertoires in COVID-19. Repertoires were generated with immunoSEQ multiplex PCR, while TCRdb's copy carries only in-frame clones and drops some. This sample carries some 250,000 clones, 70% to 90% of them seen once, and the ten largest clones take roughly 15%. The material sequenced was PBMCs or T cells enriched from blood (not recorded which). The receptors derive from a man aged 18 to 29 who had recovered from COVID-19. Each CDR3 is given with its conserved first and last residue. Each record gives: J gene, clone size, D gene, V gene, CDR3 DNA, CDR3 protein. D genes are given only for firm matches. Where a row states a size, it is once, few, many or the class of an expanded clone; other rows omit it.

>TRBJ2-1|.|.|TRBV4-1
TGCGCCAGCAGCGACTACAGATACAATGAGCAGTTCTTC
CASSDYRYNEQFF
>TRBJ1-1|.|.|TRBV19
TGTGCCAGTAGTATGTCTCCCGGGATAATGAACACTGAAGCTTTCTTT
CASSMSPGIMNTEAFF
>TRBJ1-2|once|TRBD1|TRBV19
TGTGCCAGTAGCTACAGGGGAGGCTACACCTTC
CASSYRGGYTF
>TRBJ2-3|.|.|TRBV9
TGTGCCAGCAGCGTAGGCGGAGACGATACGCAGTATTTT
CASSVGGDDTQYF
>TRBJ2-7|.|TRBD2|TRBV20-1
TGCAGTGCAACGGGAGGAAGCGAGCAGTACTTC
CSATGGSEQYF
>TRBJ1-1|.|.|TRBV18
TGTGCCAGCTCACCACTTACGCGTACGACGGGGGTCGGAAACACTGAAGCTTTCTTT
CASSPLTRTTGVGNTEAFF
>TRBJ2-7|.|.|TRBV19
TGTGCCAGTAGTATAAGGGCGGACATAAACTCCTACGAGCAGTACTTC
CASSIRADINSYEQYF
>TRBJ2-2|once|.|TRBV19
TGTGCCAGTAGTATTCCTAACACCGGGGAGCTGTTTTTT
CASSIPNTGELFF
>TRBJ2-3|.|TRBD1|TRBV5-1
TGCGCCAGCACCGAGGGCGGTACCGACAGGGCGGCAGATACGCAGTATTTT
CASTEGGTDRAADTQYF
>TRBJ1-2|.|TRBD1|TRBV6-5
TGTGCCAGCAGTTACTCGCGCGTGACAGGGGGTGGCTACACCTTC
CASSYSRVTGGGYTF
>TRBJ2-5|.|.|TRBV1
TGCACCAGCAGCCAAGATCACGCGGGAGGGGGTACAGAGACCCAGTACTTC
CTSSQDHAGGGTETQYF
>TRBJ1-4|.|.|TRBV5-1
TGCGCCAGCAGCCCGGCACAGTCGCCAACTAATGAAAAACTGTTTTTT
CASSPAQSPTNEKLFF
>TRBJ1-4|.|.|TRBV4-1
TGCGCCAGCAGCCACCTCGGGACAACAACTAATGAAAAACTGTTTTTT
CASSHLGTTTNEKLFF
>TRBJ2-3|.|TRBD1|TRBV5-1
TGCGCCAGCAGCCAACCGGACAGGGGTCTCACAGATACGCAGTATTTT
CASSQPDRGLTDTQYF
>TRBJ2-1|.|TRBD2|TRBV6-2/TRBV6-3
TGTGCCAGCAGTTACCGACTAGCGGGACACCTCGTGGAGGATGAGCAGTTCTTC
CASSYRLAGHLVEDEQFF
>TRBJ2-7|few|.|TRBV18
TGTGCCAGCTCACCGGAGCGCTACGAGCAGTACTTC
CASSPERYEQYF
>TRBJ2-2|.|TRBD2|TRBV5-1
TGCGCCAGCAGCTGGGGACTAGCGGTGGAGGGCACCGGGGAGCTGTTTTTT
CASSWGLAVEGTGELFF
>TRBJ2-3|.|.|TRBV21-1
TGTGCCAGCAGCAAAGGACAGAAATACACAGATACGCAGTATTTT
CASSKGQKYTDTQYF
>TRBJ1-6|.|TRBD1|TRBV3-1/TRBV3-2
TGTGCCAGCAGACCCTGGGACAGTGTGAATTCACCCCTCCACTTT
CASRPWDSVNSPLHF
>TRBJ2-7|.|.|TRBV30
TGTGCCTGGAGTACGGGAACCTACGAGCAGTACTTC
CAWSTGTYEQYF
>TRBJ1-6|.|TRBD1|TRBV30
TGTGCCTGGAGCGGGACAGTCAATTCACCCCTCCACTTT
CAWSGTVNSPLHF
>TRBJ1-5|few|.|TRBV5-1
TGCGCCAGCGGCCCCAACAGAAATCAGCCCCAGCATTTT
CASGPNRNQPQHF
>TRBJ2-3|.|.|TRBV7-2
TGTGCCAGCAGCTTTACTCACACAGATACGCAGTATTTT
CASSFTHTDTQYF
>TRBJ1-1|.|TRBD1|TRBV4-1
TGCGCCAGCAGCCAAGACCCCCGGACAGGTTGGGCTTTCTTT
CASSQDPRTGWAFF
>TRBJ2-7|.|.|TRBV5-4
TGTGCCAGCAGCTATGTTTCGGGGAGAGGGCCCTACGAGCAGTACTTC
CASSYVSGRGPYEQYF
>TRBJ2-2|.|.|TRBV6-2/TRBV6-3
TGTGCCAGCAGTTACGTCAGAAACACCGGGGAGCTGTTTTTT
CASSYVRNTGELFF
>TRBJ1-6|.|.|TRBV7-2
TGTGCCAGCAGCTTAGAATGGAGCTCCTATAATTCACCCCTCCACTTT
CASSLEWSSYNSPLHF
>TRBJ2-1|.|.|TRBV12-3/TRBV12-4
TGTGCCAGCAGTTTATGGGAGCATGAGCAGTTCTTC
CASSLWEHEQFF
>TRBJ2-1|.|.|TRBV5-1
TGCGCCAGCAGCTTGGACGGGGGCTACAATGAGCAGTTCTTC
CASSLDGGYNEQFF
>TRBJ1-3|.|.|TRBV30
TGTGCCTGGAACAGGGACTCTGGAAACACCATATATTTT
CAWNRDSGNTIYF
>TRBJ1-1|.|.|TRBV2
TGTGCCAGCAGACCCTTGGGGGCCAACACTGAAGCTTTCTTT
CASRPLGANTEAFF
>TRBJ2-2|.|TRBD1|TRBV18
TGTGCCAGCTCACCTGGGACAGGGGCGGACGGGGAGCTGTTTTTT
CASSPGTGADGELFF
>TRBJ2-1|.|TRBD1|TRBV2
TGTGTCAGCAGTGAAGGGACAGGGGGAAATGAGCAGTTCTTC
CVSSEGTGGNEQFF
>TRBJ2-1|.|TRBD1|TRBV7-9
TGTGCCAGCAGCTCTGACAGGGATTCTTTCTACAATGAGCAGTTCTTC
CASSSDRDSFYNEQFF
>TRBJ1-1|.|.|TRBV27
TGTGCCAGCAGTTTATGGGGGGGGAACACTGAAGCTTTCTTT
CASSLWGGNTEAFF
>TRBJ2-7|.|TRBD1|TRBV7-9
TGTGCCAGCAGCACGACAGGGGGCGACGAGCAGTACTTC
CASSTTGGDEQYF
>TRBJ2-1|.|TRBD2|TRBV7-2
TGTGCCAGCAGCAGGTATAGCGGGGACGACAATGAGCAGTTCTTC
CASSRYSGDDNEQFF
>TRBJ2-7|once|.|TRBV19
TGTGCCAGTAGTATAGACCAGCGGCGGAAAACCTACGAGCAGTACTTC
CASSIDQRRKTYEQYF
>TRBJ1-3|few|.|TRBV27
TGTGCCAGCAGTTTATTCCGACACCACCATAACTCTGGAAACACCATATATTTT
CASSLFRHHHNSGNTIYF
>TRBJ1-5|.|TRBD1|TRBV6-5
TGTGCCAGCAGTCCCCTGGGGCAGGGGGAACAGCCCCAGCATTTT
CASSPLGQGEQPQHF
>TRBJ1-2|.|.|TRBV6-5
TGTGCCAGCAGACAGGACACCTACTATGGCTACACCTTC
CASRQDTYYGYTF
>TRBJ1-2|.|TRBD1|TRBV2
TGTGCCAGCACCGCAGACAGGGGTGGTGGCTACACCTTC
CASTADRGGGYTF
>TRBJ1-5|.|.|TRBV2
TGTGCCAGCAGTGGACAGAGCCTAAATCAGCCCCAGCATTTT
CASSGQSLNQPQHF
>TRBJ2-3|once|.|TRBV19
TGTGCCAGTATGGGTACAGGGGCCACCCCGGGGGATTTT
CASMGTGATPGDF
>TRBJ1-2|.|.|TRBV30
TGTGCCTGGAGTGTACTCGGGAGGGGCCGTGGCTACACCTTC
CAWSVLGRGRGYTF
>TRBJ2-1|.|.|TRBV5-1
TGCGCCAGCAGCTTGAGGGCCGGGGGTGGTAATGAGCAGTTCTTC
CASSLRAGGGNEQFF
>TRBJ1-5|.|TRBD1|TRBV30
TGTGCCTGGAGTTCGACAGGGAATCAGCCCCAGCATTTT
CAWSSTGNQPQHF
>TRBJ2-5|once|TRBD2|TRBV5-1
TGCGCCAGCAGGGGGACTAGCGGGAGGGCCCAAGAGACCCAGTACTTC
CASRGTSGRAQETQYF
>TRBJ2-5|.|TRBD1|TRBV7-9
TGTGCCAGCAGCCAAGACGAAGGGGGCTGGGACTTC
CASSQDEGGWDF
>TRBJ1-1|.|.|TRBV6-4
TGTGCCACTACGGGAGGCACTGAAGCTTTCTTT
CATTGGTEAFF
>TRBJ2-2|.|TRBD2|TRBV5-1
TGCGCCAGCAGCCCCGGGACTACAAACACCGGGGAGCTGTTTTTT
CASSPGTTNTGELFF